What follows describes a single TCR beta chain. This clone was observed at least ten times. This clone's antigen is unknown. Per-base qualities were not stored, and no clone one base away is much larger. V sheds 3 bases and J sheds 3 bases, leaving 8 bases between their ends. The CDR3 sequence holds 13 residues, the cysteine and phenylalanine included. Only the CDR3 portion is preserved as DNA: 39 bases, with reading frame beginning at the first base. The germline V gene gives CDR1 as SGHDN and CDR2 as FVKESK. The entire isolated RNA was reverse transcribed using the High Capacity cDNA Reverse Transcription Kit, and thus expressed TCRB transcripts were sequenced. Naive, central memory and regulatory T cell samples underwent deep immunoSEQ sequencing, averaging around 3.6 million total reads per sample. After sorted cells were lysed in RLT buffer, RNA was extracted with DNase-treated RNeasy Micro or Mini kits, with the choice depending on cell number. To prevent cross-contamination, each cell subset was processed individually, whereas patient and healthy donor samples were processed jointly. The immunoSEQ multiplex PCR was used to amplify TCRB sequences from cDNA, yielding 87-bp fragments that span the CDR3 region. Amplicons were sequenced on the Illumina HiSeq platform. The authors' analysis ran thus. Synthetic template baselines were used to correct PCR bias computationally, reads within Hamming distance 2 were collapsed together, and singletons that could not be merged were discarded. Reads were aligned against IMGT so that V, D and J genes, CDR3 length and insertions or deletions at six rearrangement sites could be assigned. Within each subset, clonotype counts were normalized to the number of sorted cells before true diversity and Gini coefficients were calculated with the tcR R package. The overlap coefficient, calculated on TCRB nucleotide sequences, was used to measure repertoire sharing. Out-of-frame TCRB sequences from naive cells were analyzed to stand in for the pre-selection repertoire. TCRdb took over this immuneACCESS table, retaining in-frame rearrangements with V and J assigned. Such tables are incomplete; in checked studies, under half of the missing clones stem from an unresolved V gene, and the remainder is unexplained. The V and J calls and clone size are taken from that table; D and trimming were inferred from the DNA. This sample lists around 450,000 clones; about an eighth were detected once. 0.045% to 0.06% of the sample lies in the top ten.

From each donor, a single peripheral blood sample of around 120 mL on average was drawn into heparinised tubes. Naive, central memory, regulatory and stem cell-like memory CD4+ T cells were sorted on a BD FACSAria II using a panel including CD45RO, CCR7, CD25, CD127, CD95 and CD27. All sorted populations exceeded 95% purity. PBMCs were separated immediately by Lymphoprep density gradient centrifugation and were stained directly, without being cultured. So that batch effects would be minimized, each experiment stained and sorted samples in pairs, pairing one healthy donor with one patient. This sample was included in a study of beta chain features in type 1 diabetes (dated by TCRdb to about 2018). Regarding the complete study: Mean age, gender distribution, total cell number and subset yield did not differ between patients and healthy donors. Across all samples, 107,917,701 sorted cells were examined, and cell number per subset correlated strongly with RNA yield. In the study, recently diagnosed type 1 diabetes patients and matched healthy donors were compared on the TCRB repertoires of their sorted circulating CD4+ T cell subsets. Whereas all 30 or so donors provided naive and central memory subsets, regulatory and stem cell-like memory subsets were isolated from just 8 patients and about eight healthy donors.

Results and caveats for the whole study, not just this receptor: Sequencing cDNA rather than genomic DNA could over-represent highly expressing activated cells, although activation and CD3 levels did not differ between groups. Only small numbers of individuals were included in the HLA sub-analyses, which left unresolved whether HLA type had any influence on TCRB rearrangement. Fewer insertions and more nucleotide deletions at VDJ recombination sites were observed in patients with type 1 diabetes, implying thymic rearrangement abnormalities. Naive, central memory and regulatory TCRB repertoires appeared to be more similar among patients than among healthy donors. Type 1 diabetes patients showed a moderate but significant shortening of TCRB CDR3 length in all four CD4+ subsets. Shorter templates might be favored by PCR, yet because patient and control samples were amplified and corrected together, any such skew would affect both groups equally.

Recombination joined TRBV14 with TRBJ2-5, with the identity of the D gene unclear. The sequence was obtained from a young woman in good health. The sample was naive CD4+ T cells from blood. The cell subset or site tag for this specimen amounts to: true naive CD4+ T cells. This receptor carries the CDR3 CASSQKREETQYF. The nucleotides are TGTGCCAGCAGCCAGAAGCGAGAAGAGACCCAGTACTTC.